These 14 T cell receptor beta chains originate from one sample sequenced in a study of beta chain features in type 1 diabetes. The sequenced template was cDNA made from the entire isolated RNA. Clones were sequenced by immunoSEQ multiplex PCR, and TCRdb holds only the in-frame ones, with some missing. The table records around 250,000 clones, 27% of them present only once. The sequencing input was central memory CD4+ T cells from blood. The receptors were gathered from a young man in good health.

The rearrangement uses TRBV7-9 and TRBJ2-1, with 7 nucleotides matching TRBD2. CDR3 length equals 15 residues. Trimming at V came to 0 bases and at J to 6 bases, leaving 5 bases not matched to a gene. In germline, CDR1 is SEHNR, CDR2 FQNEAQ (reference sequence). The CDR3: CASSLASGASNEQFF. In DNA, the CDR3 is TGTGCCAGCAGCTTAGCCAGCGGGGCCAGCAATGAGCAGTTCTTC. Variable domain in full (rest from reference TRBV7-9 and TRBJ2-1): DTGVSQNPRHKITKRGQNVTFRCDPISEHNRLYWYRQTLGQGPEFLTYFQNEAQLEKSRLLSDRFSAERPKGSFSTLEIQRTEQGDSAMYLCASSLASGASNEQFFGPGTRLTVL.

Many counts were recorded for this clone. The genes are TRBV2 and TRBJ2-5; D is uncertain. V lost 4 bases and J lost 3, with 3 bases in between. Germline assignment: CDR1 SNHLY and CDR2 FYNNEI. CDR3 length: 11 residues. The CDR3 bases are TGTGCCAGCAGTGGAAAAGAGACCCAGTACTTC. This translates into CASSGKETQYF.

The chain uses TRBV23-1 and TRBJ2-2, with D perhaps matching TRBD1 (6 bases). TRBV23-1 falls under the ORF class, with uncertain function. The CDR3 is 16 residues long. Trimming left V 10 bases short and J 7 bases short, with 25 bases between. DNA for the CDR3: TGCGCCACCGCCCGCACAGGGTTTGTGTCGGACGGGGAGCTGTTTTTT. Translation: CATARTGFVSDGELFF.

V usage is TRBV29-1 and J usage is TRBJ1-1, with no clear D. CDR3 length: 13 residues. The V end was cut by 6 bases, the J end by 4 bases, with 15 bases between. Looked up from germline, CDR1 is SQVTM and CDR2 is ANQGSEA. The CDR3 DNA is TGCAGCGTAGCAACACAGTTCGGCACTGAAGCTTTCTTT. It translates to CSVATQFGTEAFF.

A few counts support this clone. V is TRBV29-1 and J is TRBJ1-1; D unclear. Germline assignment: CDR1 SQVTM and CDR2 ANQGSEA. The CDR3 totals 12 residues. The V end lost 6 bases, the J end lost 0 bases, and 8 bases lay between the germline ends. The CDR3 nucleotides read TGCAGCGTCTGGACGGTGAACACTGAAGCTTTCTTT. Residues: CSVWTVNTEAFF.

The chain has TRBV11-3 and TRBJ2-3; 14 bases map to TRBD2. The V gene end was trimmed by 5 bases and the J gene end by 4 bases; junction bases not matched to a gene: 5. Per the germline V gene, CDR1 is SGHNT and CDR2 is YENEEA. The CDR3 has 16 amino acids. As DNA, the CDR3 is TGTGCCAGCAGCCCGGGACTAGCGGGAGCCCCAGATACGCAGTATTTT. This gives the protein CASSPGLAGAPDTQYF.

Comments on this clone: It may be a read error: a sequence one base away is much more abundant. Other DNA sequences in the sample encode the same CDR3. This chain links TRBV7-9 with TRBJ2-7, with D unresolved. CDR3 length: 12 residues. V dropped 3 bases and J dropped 0 bases, with 3 bases sitting between them. In germline, CDR1 is SEHNR, CDR2 FQNEAQ (reference sequence). The DNA for the CDR3 is TGTGCCAGCAGCTTGAGCTCCTACGAGCAGTACTTC. Translating gives CASSLSSYEQYF.

The chain is built from TRBV10-3 and TRBJ2-7, with 7 bases matching TRBD2. Germline CDR1 reads ENHRY; CDR2 reads SYGVKD. The ends lost 8 bases at V and 2 bases at J; junction bases unmatched: 6. The CDR3 is 13 residues long. CDR3: CAIGRGRTYEQYF. CDR3 nucleotide sequence: TGTGCCATCGGGAGGGGAAGGACCTACGAGCAGTACTTC.

The sample holds a few counts of this clone. The chain carries TRBV28 and TRBJ2-1; D may be TRBD1 (6 bases). In germline, CDR1 is MDHEN, CDR2 SYDVKM. CDR3 length equals 15 residues. V was cut by 5 bases and J by 6 bases, with 17 bases left in between. The CDR3 loop is CASSPRAGALNEQFF. The CDR3 region has the DNA TGTGCCAGCAGTCCTCGGGCAGGGGCGCTCAATGAGCAGTTCTTC.

This clone has a count of ten or more. The V gene is TRBV10-3, the J gene TRBJ1-2, with D tentatively TRBD1 (5 bases). V lost 2 bases and J 4 bases, leaving 11 bases between the germline ends. CDR1 ENHRY and CDR2 SYGVKD come from the germline V gene. This CDR3 comprises 14 residues. The CDR3 region has the DNA TGTGCCATCAGTGAGGGTGGGGCAATCTATGGCTACACCTTC. As protein: CAISEGGAIYGYTF.

This chain uses TRBV7-9 with TRBJ2-5; the match to TRBD1 covers 10 bases. The ends lost 1 base at V and 10 bases at J; junction bases unmatched: 6. The CDR3 length is 14 residues. CDR1 and CDR2 from the germline V gene are SEHNR and FQNEAQ (reference sequence). The CDR3 region is CASSLDRTGGDQYF. In DNA, the CDR3 is TGTGCCAGCAGCTTAGACCGGACAGGGGGGGACCAGTACTTC.

This clone was found a few times. The chain combines TRBV30 with TRBJ2-1; D is uncertain. The V gene lost 0 bases and the J gene lost 3 bases, with 3 bases spanning the gap. Germline loops: CDR1 GTSNPN, CDR2 SVGIG (reference sequence). The CDR3 length is 12 residues. The CDR3 spells CAWSVSYNEQFF. CDR3 DNA sequence: TGTGCCTGGAGTGTTAGCTACAATGAGCAGTTCTTC.

The chain uses TRBV9 and TRBJ1-2; D may be TRBD1 (6 bases). V lost 3 bases to trimming and J lost 8 bases, with 20 bases between them. Per the germline V gene, CDR1 is SGDLS and CDR2 is YYNGEE. The CDR3 sequence is 15 residues long. The CDR3 region has the DNA TGTGCCAGCAGCGGAGGTGGACAGCGCGCGGGAGGCTACACCTTC. Translated, it gives CASSGGGQRAGGYTF.

This clone was seen only a few times. This chain connects TRBV28 to TRBJ2-1, with a weak D call TRBD1 (5 bases). Deletions cut 6 bases from V and 7 bases from J, with 10 bases between. The germline V gene has CDR1 MDHEN and CDR2 SYDVKM. The CDR3 runs 12 residues. The CDR3 reads CASRDTQNEQFF. CDR3 in DNA: TGTGCCAGCAGGGACACCCAAAATGAGCAGTTCTTC.